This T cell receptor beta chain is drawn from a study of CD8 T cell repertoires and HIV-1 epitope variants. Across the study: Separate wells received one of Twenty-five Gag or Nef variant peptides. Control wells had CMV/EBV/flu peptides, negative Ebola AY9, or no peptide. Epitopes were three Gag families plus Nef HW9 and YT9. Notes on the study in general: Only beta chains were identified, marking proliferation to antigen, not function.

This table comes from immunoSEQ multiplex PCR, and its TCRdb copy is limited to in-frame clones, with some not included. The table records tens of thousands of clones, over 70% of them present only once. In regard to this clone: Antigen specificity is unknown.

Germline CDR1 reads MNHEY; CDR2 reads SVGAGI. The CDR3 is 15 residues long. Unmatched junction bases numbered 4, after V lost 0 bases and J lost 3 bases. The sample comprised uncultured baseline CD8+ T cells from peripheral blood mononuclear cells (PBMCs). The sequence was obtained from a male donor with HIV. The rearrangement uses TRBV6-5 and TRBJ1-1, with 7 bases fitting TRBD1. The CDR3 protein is CASSYSGGFDTEAFF. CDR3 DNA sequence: TGTGCCAGCAGTTACTCAGGGGGCTTTGACACTGAAGCTTTCTTT.